These T cell receptor beta chains were read from a single sample in a study of blood T cell repertoires in COVID-19. TCRdb keeps only in-frame clones here, not all; method: immunoSEQ multiplex PCR. The sample yields 200,000 to 250,000 clones, about four fifths seen once. Input material: peripheral blood. Every receptor here comes from a woman between 40 and 55 years old with acute or convalescent COVID-19. CDR3s include the opening cysteine and the closing phenylalanine or tryptophan. The D gene is left open where the match is weak. The size of a clone is reported for some rows only, either as once, few or many, or as a class for expanded clones.

CDR3,DNA,D,size,J,V
CASSSQFTGELFF,TGCGCCAGCAGTTCCCAGTTCACCGGGGAGCTGTTTTTT,-,few,TRBJ2-2,TRBV5-1
CASSLYGFREDTQYF,TGTGCCAGCAGCTTATACGGCTTCCGGGAGGATACGCAGTATTTT,-,-,TRBJ2-3,TRBV7-2
CASSLPLGTSDHEQYF,TGTGCCAGCTCACTACCCCTTGGGACTAGCGACCACGAGCAGTACTTC,TRBD2,once,TRBJ2-7,TRBV18
CASSLGGVETDTQYF,TGTGCCAGCAGCTTGGGGGGGGTGGAAACAGATACGCAGTATTTT,TRBD2,-,TRBJ2-3,TRBV11-3
CASSPNRGMRGYTF,TGTGCCAGCAGTCCAAACAGGGGGATGAGGGGCTACACCTTC,TRBD1,-,TRBJ1-2,TRBV6-5
CASSYSSSENTDTQYF,TGTGCCAGCAGTTACTCGTCTAGCGAGAACACAGATACGCAGTATTTT,-,-,TRBJ2-3,TRBV6-2/TRBV6-3
CASSGGNTYVYGYTF,TGTGCCAGCAGCGGGGGGAACACCTATGTCTATGGCTACACCTTC,-,-,TRBJ1-2,TRBV5-5
CASSFSGASSYEQYF,TGTGCCAGCAGTTTTAGCGGGGCAAGCTCCTACGAGCAGTACTTC,TRBD2,-,TRBJ2-7,TRBV27
CASSSKDRGSYEQYF,TGCGCCAGCAGTTCAAAGGACAGGGGATCCTACGAGCAGTACTTC,TRBD1,-,TRBJ2-7,TRBV5-1
CASSIVRGRGTGELFF,TGTGCCAGTAGTATCGTGCGGGGTCGGGGCACCGGGGAGCTGTTTTTT,-,-,TRBJ2-2,TRBV19
CATKLGLPGYNEQFF,TGTGCCACCAAATTGGGACTGCCGGGCTACAATGAGCAGTTCTTC,-,few,TRBJ2-1,TRBV24-1
CASRLGLAAKSSYNEQFF,TGTGCCAGCAGACTCGGACTAGCAGCTAAGAGCTCCTACAATGAGCAGTTCTTC,TRBD2,-,TRBJ2-1,TRBV11-2
CASRGDPRLVPGELFF,TGTGCCAGTCGGGGGGACCCGCGACTAGTTCCCGGGGAGCTGTTTTTT,TRBD2,-,TRBJ2-2,TRBV19
CAWTTDRGSSPLHF,TGTGCCTGGACCACGGACAGGGGGAGTTCACCCCTCCACTTT,TRBD1,-,TRBJ1-6,TRBV30
CAWSARGGLEETQYF,TGTGCCTGGAGTGCCCGAGGAGGCCTAGAAGAGACCCAGTACTTC,-,-,TRBJ2-5,TRBV30
CASSPRVYYEQYF,TGTGCCAGCAGCCCGAGGGTATACTACGAGCAGTACTTC,-,-,TRBJ2-7,TRBV7-8
CATSDSPGGSSSYNEQFF,TGTGCCACCAGTGACTCACCGGGGGGGTCGAGCTCCTACAATGAGCAGTTCTTC,TRBD2,-,TRBJ2-1,TRBV24-1
CAISDGTIYEQYF,TGTGCCATCAGTGACGGGACAATCTACGAGCAGTACTTC,-,-,TRBJ2-7,TRBV10-3
CAWGDLGTEAFF,TGTGCCTGGGGGGACTTAGGGACTGAAGCTTTCTTT,-,once,TRBJ1-1,TRBV30
CASKRDRRVTEAFF,TGTGCCAGCAAGCGGGACAGGCGGGTCACTGAAGCTTTCTTT,TRBD1,once,TRBJ1-1,TRBV6-5
CASSLFNSGWAGPTEAFF,TGTGCCAGCAGCTTATTTAATAGCGGTTGGGCGGGTCCTACTGAAGCTTTCTTT,-,once,TRBJ1-1,TRBV7-2
CASSIDQNTGSPLHF,TGTGCCAGTAGTATAGATCAGAATACGGGGTCACCCCTCCACTTT,-,few,TRBJ1-6,TRBV19